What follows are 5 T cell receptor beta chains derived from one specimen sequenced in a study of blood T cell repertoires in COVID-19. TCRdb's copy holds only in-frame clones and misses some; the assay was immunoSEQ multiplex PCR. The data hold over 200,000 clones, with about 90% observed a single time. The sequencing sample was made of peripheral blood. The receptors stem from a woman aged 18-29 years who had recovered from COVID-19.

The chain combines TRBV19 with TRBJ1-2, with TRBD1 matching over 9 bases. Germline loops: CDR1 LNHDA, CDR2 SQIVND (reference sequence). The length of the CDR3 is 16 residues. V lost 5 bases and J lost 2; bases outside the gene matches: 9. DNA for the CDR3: TGTGCCAGTAGTCTGCGCCCCGGACAGGGGAACTATGGCTACACCTTC. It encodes CASSLRPGQGNYGYTF.

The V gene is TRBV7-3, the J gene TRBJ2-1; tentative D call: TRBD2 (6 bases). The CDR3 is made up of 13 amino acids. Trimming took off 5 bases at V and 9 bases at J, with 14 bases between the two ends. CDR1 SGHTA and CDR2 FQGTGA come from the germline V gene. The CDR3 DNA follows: TGTGCCAGCAGCCCCACGGGGGACGGTGAGCAGTTCTTC. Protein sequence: CASSPTGDGEQFF.

The CDR3, as DNA: TGTGCCAGCTCACCAGCGTTAGCGGGCGGGAGTGATGAGCAGTTCTTC. This translates into CASSPALAGGSDEQFF. The chain employs TRBV18 and TRBJ2-1; 7 bases are a match to TRBD2. Looked up from germline, CDR1 is KGHSH and CDR2 is LQKENI. The CDR3 has 16 residues. V lost 2 bases, J lost 8 bases, and 12 bases stayed unmatched.

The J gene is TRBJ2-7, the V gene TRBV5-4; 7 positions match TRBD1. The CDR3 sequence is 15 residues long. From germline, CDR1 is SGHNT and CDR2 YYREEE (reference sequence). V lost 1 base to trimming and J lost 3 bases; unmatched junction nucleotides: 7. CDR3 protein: CASSLSMGQIYEQYF. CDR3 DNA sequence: TGTGCCAGCAGCTTGTCCATGGGACAGATCTACGAGCAGTACTTC. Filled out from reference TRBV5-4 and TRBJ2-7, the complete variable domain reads ETGVTQSPTHLIKTRGQQVTLRCSSQSGHNTVSWYQQALGQGPQFIFQYYREEENGRGNFPPRFSGLQFPNYSSELNVNALELDDSALYLCASSLSMGQIYEQYFGPGTRLTVT.

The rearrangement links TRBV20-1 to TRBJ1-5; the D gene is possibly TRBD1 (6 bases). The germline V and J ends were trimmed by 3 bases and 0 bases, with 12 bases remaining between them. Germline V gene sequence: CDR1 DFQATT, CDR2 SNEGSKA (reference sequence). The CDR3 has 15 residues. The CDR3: CSASGGRLSNQPQHF. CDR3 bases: TGCAGTGCTAGTGGGGGCAGACTTAGCAATCAGCCCCAGCATTTT.